The 15 T cell receptor beta chains listed next were all sequenced from one sample in a study of cytomegalovirus exposure and HLA in healthy donors. Profiling relied on immunoSEQ multiplex PCR, and the TCRdb table lists in-frame clones only, not all of them. The sample contains about 360,000 clones, just over 85% of which appear only once. Material for sequencing was PBMCs. Every receptor here comes from a woman aged 18 to 35 in good health and CMV-seronegative.

This chain connects TRBV19 to TRBJ2-7, with TRBD2 matching over 12 bases. The CDR3 length is 13 residues. V shed 6 bases, J shed 3 bases, and the junction held 0 bases outside the gene matches. Germline V gives CDR1 LNHDA, CDR2 SQIVND (reference sequence). CDR3 loop: CASRTSGSYEQYF. The CDR3 DNA reads as TGTGCCAGTAGGACTAGCGGGAGCTACGAGCAGTACTTC. Looking up the rest from reference TRBV19 and TRBJ2-7 gives the full variable domain: DGGITQSPKYLFRKEGQNVTLSCEQNLNHDAMYWYRQDPGQGLRLIYYSQIVNDFQKGDIAEGYSVSREKKESFPLTVTSAQKNPTAFYLCASRTSGSYEQYFGPGTRLTVT.

The genes are TRBV7-7 and TRBJ2-5; 9 bases line up with TRBD1. Germline trimming cut 4 bases from V and 5 bases from J; bases unmatched to any gene: 8. Germline CDR1 reads SSHAT; CDR2 reads FNYEAQ (reference sequence). The CDR3 runs 15 residues. The CDR3 region is CASSWKGDRVETQYF. The CDR3 DNA is TGTGCCAGCAGCTGGAAAGGGGACAGGGTTGAGACCCAGTACTTC. The complete variable domain, with remaining parts taken from reference TRBV7-7 and TRBJ2-5, reads GAGVSQSPRYKVTKRGQDVTLRCDPISSHATLYWYQQALGQGPEFLTYFNYEAQPDKSGLPSDRFSAERPEGSISTLTIQRTEQRDSAMYRCASSWKGDRVETQYFGPGTRLLVL.

This chain uses TRBV2 with TRBJ2-7, with 10 bases lining up with TRBD2. J gave up 1 base and V 4 bases, and 16 bases lay outside the gene matches. This CDR3 is built from 19 residues. Germline V gives CDR1 SNHLY, CDR2 FYNNEI. The CDR3 nucleotides read TGTGCCAGCAGTGTCCCGATCAGCGGGAGGGTCTCATTTTCCTACGAGCAGTACTTC. Protein sequence: CASSVPISGRVSFSYEQYF.

The chain couples TRBV7-8 to TRBJ1-1; D call uncertain. CDR3 length: 14 amino acids. CDR1 and CDR2 (germline): SGHVS, FQNEAQ. V was trimmed by 1 base and J by 0 bases, leaving 6 bases between them. The CDR3 region is CASSLGHMNTEAFF. The CDR3 DNA reads as TGTGCCAGCAGCTTAGGACACATGAACACTGAAGCTTTCTTT.

This rearrangement joins TRBV7-3 to TRBJ1-5; 10 nucleotides agree with TRBD1. J lost 6 bases, V lost 5 bases, and 7 bases had no gene match. Germline CDR1 and CDR2: SGHTA and FQGTGA. CDR3 length: 15 amino acids. CDR3 in DNA: TGTGCCAGCAGCCCGCGGGACAGGGGCGGTCAGCCCCAGCATTTT. It translates to CASSPRDRGGQPQHF.

The table lists this clone with a few counts. The chain is built from TRBV2 and TRBJ2-7; 8 positions agree with TRBD1. The J segment lost 1 base and the V segment lost 7 bases, leaving 3 bases of the junction unmatched. The germline gives CDR1 SNHLY, CDR2 FYNNEI. This CDR3 region has 13 residues. The CDR3 region has the DNA TGTGCCAGCACCCGGGACAGGTCCTACGAGCAGTACTTC. Amino acids: CASTRDRSYEQYF.

This chain joins TRBV5-4 and TRBJ2-5, with 13 bases identical to TRBD2. V was pared by 4 bases and J by 4 bases, with 7 bases of the junction left unmatched. The CDR3 has 16 amino acids. In germline, CDR1 is SGHNT, CDR2 YYREEE (reference sequence). The DNA of the CDR3 is TGTGCCAGCAGCAAACTAGCGGGGGGGCCCGGAGAGACCCAGTACTTC. It codes for CASSKLAGGPGETQYF.

The J gene is TRBJ2-1, the V gene TRBV28, with D unresolved. The germline V and J ends were trimmed by 3 bases and 8 bases, with 8 bases remaining between them. This CDR3 spans 12 amino acids. The germline gives CDR1 MDHEN, CDR2 SYDVKM. The CDR3 sequence is CASSLIGYEQFF. DNA for the CDR3: TGTGCCAGCAGTTTGATTGGCTATGAGCAGTTCTTC.

The chain is built from TRBV27 and TRBJ2-3, with a possible D match to TRBD2 (6 bases). V gave up 2 bases and J gave up 10 bases, with 16 bases separating them. The CDR3 length is 14 residues. Looked up from germline, CDR1 is MNHEY and CDR2 is SMNVEV (reference sequence). The CDR3 DNA reads as TGTGCCAGCAGTTTACTAGGGACTGCATATGCGCAGTATTTT. It is translated as CASSLLGTAYAQYF.

The J gene is TRBJ2-5, the V gene TRBV4-1, with TRBD2 matching over 14 bases. Germline V CDR1 and CDR2: MGHRA, YSYEKL. The V gene end was trimmed by 6 bases and the J gene end by 10 bases; junction bases not matched to a gene: 10. This CDR3 comprises 15 residues. CDR3 nucleotides: TGCGCCAGCAGAGGACTAGCGGGGGGACGGGGGGACCAGTACTTC. It codes for CASRGLAGGRGDQYF.

The chain recombines TRBV5-1 with TRBJ1-3; possible D gene TRBD1, 5 bases. The germline V gene encodes CDR1 SGHRS and CDR2 YFSETQ. V shed 7 bases and J shed 2 bases, with 19 bases lying between them. The CDR3 spans 16 residues. CDR3 in amino acids: CASYQNPGWAGNTIYF. Here the CDR3 DNA reads TGCGCCAGCTACCAAAATCCAGGGTGGGCTGGAAACACCATATATTTT.

This rearrangement joins TRBV25-1 to TRBJ2-3; 7 bases align to TRBD2. The germline CDR1 and CDR2 sequences are MGHDK and SYGVNS. Losses at the gene ends were 5 bases for V and 3 bases for J; bases not matched to a gene: 5. This CDR3 is built from 14 residues. The CDR3 DNA is TGTGCCAGCAGTCGCGGGAGACAAACAGATACGCAGTATTTT. Translating gives CASSRGRQTDTQYF.

The CDR3 DNA reads as TGTGCCAGCAGTGACGGTCAAGAGACCCAGTACTTC. Residues: CASSDGQETQYF. The chain combines TRBV2 with TRBJ2-5; D is unclear. Trimming took 3 bases from V and 2 from J, leaving 4 bases between them. The CDR3 spans 12 residues. The V gene's germline CDR1 is SNHLY and CDR2 FYNNEI.

The J gene is TRBJ2-7, the V gene TRBV29-1; 7 bases agree with TRBD2. With 7 bases clipped from V and 5 bases from J, the junction kept 8 bases outside the gene matches. Germline V lookup: CDR1 SQVTM, CDR2 ANQGSEA. The CDR3 has 12 residues. The CDR3 DNA is TGCAGCGCCTACCTTCTAGCGGACGAGCAGTACTTC. Translation gives CSAYLLADEQYF.

V and J are TRBV20-1 and TRBJ2-3; no clear D. The CDR3 spans 11 residues. V lost 4 bases to trimming and J lost 2 bases, with 4 bases between them. Germline V CDR1 and CDR2: DFQATT, SNEGSKA (reference sequence). The CDR3 coding sequence is TGCAGTGCTACCTACACAGATACGCAGTATTTT. As protein: CSATYTDTQYF.